This passage covers 21 T cell receptor beta chains from one sample sequenced in a study of neurological immune-mediated disorders. TCRdb re-analysed the 5' RACE reads in MiXCR, keeping a single row per CDR3 protein. Of more than 70,000 distinct CDR3 sequences listed, under 20% are singletons. Sequencing was performed on PBMCs. The receptors originated from a middle-aged woman in good health.

This CDR3 reads CASSLDPSGGANEQFF. CDR3 DNA: TGCGCCAGCAGCTTAGACCCTAGCGGGGGGGCAAATGAGCAGTTCTTC. The chain uses TRBV5-1 and TRBJ2-1; 12 positions match TRBD2. The CDR3 is made up of 16 amino acids. Trimming at V came to 2 bases and at J to 7 bases, leaving 7 bases not matched to a gene. Germline values: CDR1 SGHRS, CDR2 YFSETQ.

There are many counts of this clonotype. Sequence at one end of the junction differs from germline and may be a read error. The chain links TRBV12-3 or TRBV12-4 to TRBJ1-2; no definite D call. The CDR3 runs 11 residues. This CDR3 is CASSSKRQVCF. The DNA of the CDR3 is TGTGCCAGCAGCTCCAAGAGGCAGGTGTGCTTC.

This clonotype was seen repeatedly, ten times or more. V gene TRBV29-1 combines with J gene TRBJ1-2; 7 positions match TRBD1. After removal of 7 bases from V and 6 bases from J, the junction contained 14 bases not matched to a gene. Germline lookup yields CDR1 SQVTM and CDR2 ANQGSEA. The CDR3 totals 14 residues. The CDR3 spells CSAARQGGVDGYTF. CDR3 sequence (DNA): TGCAGCGCGGCAAGACAGGGCGGGGTGGATGGCTACACCTTC.

This clonotype was seen many times. The CDR3 region has the DNA TGTGCCAGCAGCCCCACCGGGGGGCGCTTCGATACGCAGTATTTT. Protein product: CASSPTGGRFDTQYF. This chain connects TRBV7-3 to TRBJ2-3, with a possible D match to TRBD2 (7 bases). V was trimmed by 5 bases and J by 6 bases, leaving 18 bases between them. Germline V gene data show CDR1 as SGHTA and CDR2 as FQGTGA. The CDR3 has 15 residues.

In the case of this clonotype: This sequence may be a read error, since a much larger clone differs from it by one base. This likely comes from a read error, as the CDR3 has no conserved phenylalanine or tryptophan at its end. V and J are TRBV6-1 and TRBJ2-3; D might be TRBD2 (6 bases). Trimming removed 4 bases at V and 2 bases at J, with 13 bases between. The germline V gene encodes CDR1 MNHNS and CDR2 SASEGT. There are 15 residues in the CDR3. The CDR3 sequence is CASSGGTANTDTQYY. CDR3 in DNA: TGTGCCAGCAGTGGTGGGACTGCGAACACAGATACGCAGTATTAT.

The table lists this clonotype with many counts. The rearrangement uses TRBV10-3 and TRBJ2-5; a weak D match, TRBD2 (7 bases). The CDR3 sequence is 16 residues long. The germline CDR1 and CDR2 sequences are ENHRY and SYGVKD. Trimming left V 4 bases short and J 1 base short, with 16 bases between. The CDR3 DNA follows: TGTGCCATCAGTGGCGGAGGGGGGGGGATCCAAGAGACCCAGTACTTC. Its translation is CAISGGGGGIQETQYF.

This clonotype was observed many times. The CDR3 loop reads CASSLYRRAQDTQYF. The CDR3 DNA follows: TGTGCCAGCAGCTTATATAGAAGGGCCCAAGATACGCAGTATTTT. The chain carries TRBV7-2 and TRBJ2-3; D unclear. Trimming stripped 2 bases from V and 5 bases from J, with 14 bases between. Germline-derived CDR1 and CDR2 are SGHTA and FQGNSA. CDR3 length equals 15 residues.

This clonotype came up many times. V and J are TRBV5-1 and TRBJ2-7, with 10 bases aligning to TRBD2. V shed 1 base and J 6 bases; nucleotides not matched to a gene: 4. CDR1 SGHRS and CDR2 YFSETQ come from the germline V gene. The CDR3 length is 14 residues. CDR3 nucleotide sequence: TGCGCCAGCAGCTTGTCTAGCGGGGGTGGCGAGCAGTACTTC. Translation: CASSLSSGGGEQYF. Full variable domain (remainder filled in from reference TRBV5-1 and TRBJ2-7): KAGVTQTPRYLIKTRGQQVTLSCSPISGHRSVSWYQQTPGQGLQFLFEYFSETQRNKGNFPGRFSGRQFSNSRSEMNVSTLELGDSALYLCASSLSSGGGEQYFGPGTRLTVT.

In this sample, this clonotype turned up many times. An end of the junction differs from the germline gene, which may be a read error. The chain employs TRBV7-9 and TRBJ2-1; D possibly corresponds to TRBD1 (6 bases). Germline lookup yields CDR1 SEHNR and CDR2 FQNEAQ (reference sequence). The CDR3 totals 14 residues. CDR3 sequence reads: CASTLLGQQGEQFF. CDR3 coding DNA: TGTGCCAGCACCTTACTAGGACAGCAGGGTGAGCAGTTCTTC.

The chain uses TRBV5-4 and TRBJ2-1, with D uncertain. V dropped 0 bases and J dropped 4 bases, with 11 bases sitting between them. The CDR3 sequence is 15 residues long. CDR1 and CDR2 from the germline V gene are SGHNT and YYREEE (reference sequence). Here the CDR3 reads CASSLARQTYNEQFF. CDR3 in DNA: TGTGCCAGCAGCTTGGCCCGGCAGACTTACAATGAGCAGTTCTTC.

This clonotype has a count of ten or more. V and J are TRBV20-1 and TRBJ1-1; D might be TRBD1 (6 bases). Germline V lookup: CDR1 DFQATT, CDR2 SNEGSKA (reference sequence). V shed 0 bases and J shed 4 bases, with 18 bases lying between them. CDR3 size: 16 residues. The CDR3: CSARDIQGYESTEAFF. DNA of the CDR3: TGCAGTGCTAGAGACATACAGGGATATGAGAGCACTGAAGCTTTCTTT.

V gene TRBV7-2 combines with J gene TRBJ2-2, with 11 bases identical to TRBD2. CDR1 is SGHTA and CDR2 is FQGNSA in the germline V gene. The trim removed 5 bases at V and 6 bases at J, leaving 8 bases unmatched. This CDR3 is 16 amino acids long. CDR3 protein: CASSPGLAVIAGELFF. The DNA of the CDR3 is TGTGCCAGCAGCCCGGGACTAGCGGTGATCGCCGGGGAGCTGTTTTTT. Full variable domain (rest looked up from reference TRBV7-2 and TRBJ2-2): GAGVSQSPSNKVTEKGKDVELRCDPISGHTALYWYRQSLGQGLEFLIYFQGNSAPDKSGLPSDRFSAERTGGSVSTLTIQRTQQEDSAVYLCASSPGLAVIAGELFFGEGSRLTVL.

This clonotype was recorded at least ten times. This chain joins TRBV18 and TRBJ1-1; D is possibly TRBD1 (6 bases). Trimming removed 5 bases at V and 6 bases at J, with 13 bases between. The CDR3 spans 13 residues. In germline, CDR1 is KGHSH, CDR2 LQKENI. The CDR3 region is CASSRGDGAEAFF. DNA for the CDR3: TGTGCCAGCTCAAGGGGGGATGGGGCTGAAGCTTTCTTT.

This clonotype was seen many times. This sequence joins TRBV5-1 and TRBJ2-3; D uncertain. There are 13 residues in the CDR3. The germline gives CDR1 SGHRS, CDR2 YFSETQ. The V and J ends lost 5 bases and 2 bases respectively, with 9 bases between them. The CDR3 nucleotides are TGCGCCAGCAGTTTTCCGGCCACAGATACGCAGTATTTT. Translating it yields CASSFPATDTQYF.

This clonotype was detected many times. The V call is TRBV11-1, the J call TRBJ2-1; 8 nucleotides match TRBD1. Germline V gene sequence: CDR1 SGHAT, CDR2 FQDESV (reference sequence). With 5 bases clipped from V and 8 bases from J, the junction kept 8 bases outside the gene matches. The CDR3 covers 14 residues. Here the CDR3 reads CASSQSRGRDEQFF. The CDR3 region has the DNA TGTGCCAGCAGCCAAAGCAGGGGGCGCGATGAGCAGTTCTTC.

The genes are TRBV6-2 or TRBV6-3 and TRBJ2-1, with 9 bases lining up with TRBD1. CDR1 MNHEY and CDR2 SVGEGT come from the germline V gene. The V segment lost 0 bases and the J segment 8 bases; nucleotides outside the gene matches: 5. The CDR3 sequence is 15 residues long. DNA for the CDR3: TGTGCCAGCAGTTACTCCGGGACAGGGTCGGATGAGCAGTTCTTC. Amino acids: CASSYSGTGSDEQFF.

This clonotype was picked up many times. The chain links TRBV20-1 to TRBJ2-5; 13 nucleotides agree with TRBD2. CDR3 length equals 14 residues. V trimming: 6 bases; J trimming: 1 base; junction bases outside the gene matches: 2. Per the germline V gene, CDR1 is DFQATT and CDR2 is SNEGSKA (reference sequence). For the CDR3, the DNA is TGCAGTGCGAGGACTAGCGGGGGCCAAGAGACCCAGTACTTC. It yields the protein CSARTSGGQETQYF.

This clonotype was detected ten times or more. The V call is TRBV7-2, the J call TRBJ2-1; no clear D gene. Per germline, CDR1 SGHTA and CDR2 FQGNSA. Trimming removed 3 bases at V and 9 bases at J, with 12 bases between. This CDR3 has 13 amino acids. The CDR3 loop reads CASSLANRVEQFF. As DNA, the CDR3 is TGTGCCAGCAGCTTGGCTAATAGGGTTGAGCAGTTCTTC.

There are many counts of this clonotype. The rearrangement joins TRBV5-1 to TRBJ1-3; D not resolved. V was shortened by 0 bases and J by 2 bases, with 12 bases between the two germline ends. Germline V CDR1 and CDR2: SGHRS, YFSETQ. There are 16 residues in the CDR3. The chain's CDR3 is CASSLGPAETGNTIYF. CDR3 DNA: TGCGCCAGCAGCTTGGGCCCAGCGGAGACTGGAAACACCATATATTTT. The whole variable domain, filled in from reference TRBV5-1 and TRBJ1-3, reads KAGVTQTPRYLIKTRGQQVTLSCSPISGHRSVSWYQQTPGQGLQFLFEYFSETQRNKGNFPGRFSGRQFSNSRSEMNVSTLELGDSALYLCASSLGPAETGNTIYFGEGSWLTVV.

There are many counts of this clonotype. The V and J genes are TRBV4-2 and TRBJ1-2; no clear D gene. Germline V gives CDR1 LGHNA, CDR2 YNFKEQ. V lost 6 bases to trimming and J lost 7 bases, with 18 bases between them. The CDR3 is 14 residues long. The CDR3 spells CASSPTWVRSGYTF. The CDR3 DNA sequence: TGTGCCAGCAGTCCTACCTGGGTGAGAAGTGGCTACACCTTC.

The table lists this clonotype with many counts. The rearrangement uses TRBV4-1 and TRBJ2-2; TRBD1 matches at 8 bases. This CDR3 is built from 16 residues. CDR1 MGHRA and CDR2 YSYEKL come from the germline V gene. Trimming at V came to 0 bases and at J to 0 bases, leaving 0 bases not matched to a gene. In DNA form, the CDR3 reads TGCGCCAGCAGCCAAGAGACAGGGGCGAACACCGGGGAGCTGTTTTTT. Encoded protein: CASSQETGANTGELFF.